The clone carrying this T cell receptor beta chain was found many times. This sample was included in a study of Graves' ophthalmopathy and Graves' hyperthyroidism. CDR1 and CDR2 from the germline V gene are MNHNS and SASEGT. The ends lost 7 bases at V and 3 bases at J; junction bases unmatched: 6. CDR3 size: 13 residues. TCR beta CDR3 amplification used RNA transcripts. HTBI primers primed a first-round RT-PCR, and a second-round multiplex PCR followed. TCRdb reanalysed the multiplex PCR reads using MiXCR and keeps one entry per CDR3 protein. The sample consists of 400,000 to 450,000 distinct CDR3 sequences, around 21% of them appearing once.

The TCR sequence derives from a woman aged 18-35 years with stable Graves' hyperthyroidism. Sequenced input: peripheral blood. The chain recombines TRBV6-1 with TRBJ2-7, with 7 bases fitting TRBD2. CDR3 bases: TGTGCCAGCACACTAGCGATGGACTACGAGCAGTACTTC. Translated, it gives CASTLAMDYEQYF.